Presented here are 4 T cell receptor beta chains from one specimen sequenced in a study of blood T cell repertoires in COVID-19. Sequenced by immunoSEQ multiplex PCR; TCRdb stores in-frame clones only, minus some. The data contain roughly 390,000 clones, roughly 85% of them singletons. The sample comprised peripheral blood. These TCRs come from a woman in her late teens or twenties with acute or convalescent COVID-19.

Written as DNA, the CDR3 is TGTGCCAGCAGGTACAGGGGTGACACTGAAGCTTTCTTT. It encodes CASRYRGDTEAFF. The chain combines TRBV5-6 with TRBJ1-1; 7 bases are shared with TRBD1. J was trimmed by 3 bases and V by 5 bases; bases with no gene match: 4. This CDR3 has 13 residues. The germline V gene has CDR1 SGHDT and CDR2 YYEEEE.

The chain couples TRBV30 to TRBJ1-5; D is undetermined. V was pared by 0 bases and J by 6 bases, with 9 bases between. The germline V gene encodes CDR1 GTSNPN and CDR2 SVGIG (reference sequence). The length of the CDR3 is 13 residues. CDR3 sequence: CAWSVQMPQPQHF. The CDR3 nucleotides are TGTGCCTGGAGTGTACAAATGCCTCAGCCCCAGCATTTT.

The chain joins TRBV18 to TRBJ2-3; 12 bases match TRBD1. The CDR3 is made up of 19 amino acids. Trimming took 0 bases from V and 3 from J; bases not matched to a gene: 10. Germline values: CDR1 KGHSH, CDR2 LQKENI. CDR3 amino acids: CASSPPGQGAIGKTDTQYF. The CDR3 DNA follows: TGTGCCAGCTCACCACCGGGACAGGGGGCCATAGGGAAGACAGATACGCAGTATTTT.

The rearrangement uses TRBV5-6 and TRBJ2-2; 7 positions match TRBD1. This CDR3 contains 13 residues. CDR1 and CDR2 (germline): SGHDT, YYEEEE. V trimming: 2 bases; J trimming: 8 bases; junction bases outside the gene matches: 3. The CDR3 DNA follows: TGTGCCAGCAGCTTTATGGACAGGGGGGAGCTGTTTTTT. It encodes CASSFMDRGELFF.